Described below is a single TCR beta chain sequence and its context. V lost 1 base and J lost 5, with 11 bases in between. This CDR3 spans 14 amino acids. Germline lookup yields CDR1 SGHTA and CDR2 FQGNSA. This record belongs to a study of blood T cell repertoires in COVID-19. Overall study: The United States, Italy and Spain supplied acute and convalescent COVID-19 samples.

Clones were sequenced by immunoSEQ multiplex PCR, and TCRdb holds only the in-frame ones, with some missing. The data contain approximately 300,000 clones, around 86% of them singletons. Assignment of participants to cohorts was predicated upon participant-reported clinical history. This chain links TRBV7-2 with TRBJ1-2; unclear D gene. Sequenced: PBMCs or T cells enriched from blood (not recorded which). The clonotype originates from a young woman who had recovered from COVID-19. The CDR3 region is CASSLGGAAYGYTF. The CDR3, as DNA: TGTGCCAGCAGCTTAGGGGGAGCGGCGTATGGCTACACCTTC.